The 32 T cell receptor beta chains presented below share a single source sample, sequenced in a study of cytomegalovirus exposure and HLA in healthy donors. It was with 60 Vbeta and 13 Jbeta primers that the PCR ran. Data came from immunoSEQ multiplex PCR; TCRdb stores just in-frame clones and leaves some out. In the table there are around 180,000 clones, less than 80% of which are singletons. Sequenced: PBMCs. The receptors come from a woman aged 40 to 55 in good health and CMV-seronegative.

CDR3 residues: CASSLWRGGTGANEQFF. CDR3 coding DNA: TGTGCCAGCAGTTTATGGAGGGGAGGGACAGGGGCAAATGAGCAGTTCTTC. The V gene is TRBV28, the J gene TRBJ2-1; TRBD1 aligns across 10 bases. CDR1 is MDHEN and CDR2 is SYDVKM in the germline V gene. The CDR3 runs to 17 residues. The junction had 9 bases not matched to a gene; V was cut back by 0 bases and J by 7 bases.

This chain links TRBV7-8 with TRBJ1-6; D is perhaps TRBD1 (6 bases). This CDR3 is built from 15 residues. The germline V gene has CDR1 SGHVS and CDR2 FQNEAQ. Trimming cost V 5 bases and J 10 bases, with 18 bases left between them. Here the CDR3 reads CASSPKQGIVSPLHF. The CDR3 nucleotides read TGTGCCAGCAGCCCAAAACAGGGAATCGTCTCACCCCTCCACTTT.

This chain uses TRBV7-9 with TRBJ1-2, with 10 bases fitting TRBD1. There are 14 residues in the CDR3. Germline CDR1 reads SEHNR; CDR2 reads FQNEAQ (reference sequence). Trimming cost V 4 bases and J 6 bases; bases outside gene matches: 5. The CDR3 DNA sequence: TGTGCCAGCAGCTCGACAGGGGGCGATGATGGCTACACCTTC. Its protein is CASSSTGGDDGYTF. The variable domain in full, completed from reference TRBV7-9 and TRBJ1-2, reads DTGVSQNPRHKITKRGQNVTFRCDPISEHNRLYWYRQTLGQGPEFLTYFQNEAQLEKSRLLSDRFSAERPKGSFSTLEIQRTEQGDSAMYLCASSSTGGDDGYTFGSGTRLTVV.

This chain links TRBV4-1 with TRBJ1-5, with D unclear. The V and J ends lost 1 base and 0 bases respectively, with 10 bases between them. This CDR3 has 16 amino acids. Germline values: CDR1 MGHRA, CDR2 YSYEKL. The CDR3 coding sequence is TGCGCCAGCAGCCAAGTAGCGTCATATAGCAATCAGCCCCAGCATTTT. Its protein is CASSQVASYSNQPQHF.

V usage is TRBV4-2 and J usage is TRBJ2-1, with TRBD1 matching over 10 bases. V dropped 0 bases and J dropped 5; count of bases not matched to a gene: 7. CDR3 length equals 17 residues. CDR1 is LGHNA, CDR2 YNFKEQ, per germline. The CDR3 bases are TGTGCCAGCAGCCAAGACGATGGGGACAGGGGCCACAATGAGCAGTTCTTC. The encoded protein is CASSQDDGDRGHNEQFF.

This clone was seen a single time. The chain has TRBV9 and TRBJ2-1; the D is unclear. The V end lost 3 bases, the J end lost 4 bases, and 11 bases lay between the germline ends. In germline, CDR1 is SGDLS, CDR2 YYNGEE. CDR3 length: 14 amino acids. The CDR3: CASSASTGYNEQFF. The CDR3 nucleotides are TGTGCCAGCAGCGCGTCTACGGGTTACAATGAGCAGTTCTTC.

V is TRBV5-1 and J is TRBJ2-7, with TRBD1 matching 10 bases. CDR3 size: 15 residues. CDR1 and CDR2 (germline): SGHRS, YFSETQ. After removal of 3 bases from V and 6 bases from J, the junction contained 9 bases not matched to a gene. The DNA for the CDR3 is TGCGCCAGCAGCTCGCAGACAGGGGGCGGTGGCGAGCAGTACTTC. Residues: CASSSQTGGGGEQYF.

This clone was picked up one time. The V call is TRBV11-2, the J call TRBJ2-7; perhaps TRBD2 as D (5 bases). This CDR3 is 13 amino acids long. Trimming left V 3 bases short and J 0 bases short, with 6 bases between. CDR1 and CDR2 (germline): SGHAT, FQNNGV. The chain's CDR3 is CASSFSVSYEQYF. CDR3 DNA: TGTGCCAGCAGCTTTAGCGTCTCCTACGAGCAGTACTTC. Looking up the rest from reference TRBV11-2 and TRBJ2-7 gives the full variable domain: EAGVAQSPRYKIIEKRQSVAFWCNPISGHATLYWYQQILGQGPKLLIQFQNNGVVDDSQLPKDRFSAERLKGVDSTLKIQPAKLEDSAVYLCASSFSVSYEQYFGPGTRLTVT.

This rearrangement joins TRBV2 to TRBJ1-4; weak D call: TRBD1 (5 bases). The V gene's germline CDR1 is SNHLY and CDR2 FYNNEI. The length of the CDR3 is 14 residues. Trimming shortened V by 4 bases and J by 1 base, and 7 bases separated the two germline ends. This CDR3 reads CASSVGGTNEKLFF. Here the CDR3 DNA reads TGTGCCAGCAGTGTGGGGGGAACTAATGAAAAACTGTTTTTT.

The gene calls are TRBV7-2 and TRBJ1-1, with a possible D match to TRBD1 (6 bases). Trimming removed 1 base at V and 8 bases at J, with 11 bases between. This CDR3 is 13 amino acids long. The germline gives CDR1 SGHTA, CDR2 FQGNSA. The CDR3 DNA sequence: TGTGCCAGCAGCTTAGTGGGGGCTAGAGAAGCTTTCTTT. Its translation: CASSLVGAREAFF.

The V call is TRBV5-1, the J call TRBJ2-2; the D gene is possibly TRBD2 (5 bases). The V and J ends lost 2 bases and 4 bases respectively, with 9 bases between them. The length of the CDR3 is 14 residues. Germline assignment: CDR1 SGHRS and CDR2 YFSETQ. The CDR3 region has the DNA TGCGCCAGCAGCTTCCCCGGGGTCACCGGGGAGCTGTTTTTT. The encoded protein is CASSFPGVTGELFF.

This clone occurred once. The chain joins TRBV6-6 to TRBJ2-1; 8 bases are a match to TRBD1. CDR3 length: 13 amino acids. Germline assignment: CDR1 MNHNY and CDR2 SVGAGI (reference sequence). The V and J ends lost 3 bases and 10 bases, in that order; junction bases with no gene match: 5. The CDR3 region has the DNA TGTGCCAGCAGTTATCCGGACAGGGTGGAGCAGTTCTTC. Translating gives CASSYPDRVEQFF.

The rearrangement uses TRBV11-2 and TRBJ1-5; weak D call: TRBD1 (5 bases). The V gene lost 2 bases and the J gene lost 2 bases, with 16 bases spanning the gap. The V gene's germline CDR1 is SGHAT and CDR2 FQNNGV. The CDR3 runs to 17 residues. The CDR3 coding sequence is TGTGCCAGCAGCTTATGGCCCAAGGGGCCTCGCAATCAGCCCCAGCATTTT. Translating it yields CASSLWPKGPRNQPQHF.

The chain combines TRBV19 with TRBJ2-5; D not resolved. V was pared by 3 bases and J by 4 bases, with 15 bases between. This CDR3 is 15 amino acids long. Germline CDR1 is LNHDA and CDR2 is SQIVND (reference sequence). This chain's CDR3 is CASSIGEGRGETQYF. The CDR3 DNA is TGTGCCAGTAGTATTGGTGAAGGCAGAGGAGAGACCCAGTACTTC.

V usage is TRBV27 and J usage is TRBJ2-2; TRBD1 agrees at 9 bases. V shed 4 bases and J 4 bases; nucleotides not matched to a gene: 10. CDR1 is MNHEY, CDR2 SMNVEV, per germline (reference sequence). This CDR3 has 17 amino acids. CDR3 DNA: TGTGCCAGCAGTTATTGGACAGGGGCCGGGGGCACCGGGGAGCTGTTTTTT. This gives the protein CASSYWTGAGGTGELFF.

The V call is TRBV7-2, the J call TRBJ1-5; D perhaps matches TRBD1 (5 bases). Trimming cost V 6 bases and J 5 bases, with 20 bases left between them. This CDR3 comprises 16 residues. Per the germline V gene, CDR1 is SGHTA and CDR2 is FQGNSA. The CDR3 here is CASSIAGGGRHQPQHF. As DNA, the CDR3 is TGTGCCAGCAGTATAGCGGGGGGTGGGCGGCATCAGCCCCAGCATTTT.

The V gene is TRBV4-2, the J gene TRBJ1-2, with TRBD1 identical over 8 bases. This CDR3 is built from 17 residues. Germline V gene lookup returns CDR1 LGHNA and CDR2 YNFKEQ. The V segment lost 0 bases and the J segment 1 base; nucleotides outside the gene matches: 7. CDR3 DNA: TGTGCCAGCAGCCAAGAAAACAGGGGGATTTATAACTATGGCTACACCTTC. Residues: CASSQENRGIYNYGYTF.

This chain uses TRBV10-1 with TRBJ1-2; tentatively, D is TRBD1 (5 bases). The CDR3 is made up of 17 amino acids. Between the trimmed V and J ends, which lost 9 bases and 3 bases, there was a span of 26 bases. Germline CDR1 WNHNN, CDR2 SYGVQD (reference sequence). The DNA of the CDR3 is TGCGCCAGTGCCGCGGGGGAACTACGGAGAGCACACTATGGCTACACCTTC. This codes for CASAAGELRRAHYGYTF.

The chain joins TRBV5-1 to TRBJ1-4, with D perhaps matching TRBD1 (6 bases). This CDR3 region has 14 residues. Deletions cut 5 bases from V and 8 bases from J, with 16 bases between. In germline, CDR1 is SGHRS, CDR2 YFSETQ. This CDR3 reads CASRDWGHEEKLFF. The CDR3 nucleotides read TGCGCCAGCAGAGATTGGGGACATGAAGAAAAACTGTTTTTT. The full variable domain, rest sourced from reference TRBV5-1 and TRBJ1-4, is KAGVTQTPRYLIKTRGQQVTLSCSPISGHRSVSWYQQTPGQGLQFLFEYFSETQRNKGNFPGRFSGRQFSNSRSEMNVSTLELGDSALYLCASRDWGHEEKLFFGSGTQLSVL.

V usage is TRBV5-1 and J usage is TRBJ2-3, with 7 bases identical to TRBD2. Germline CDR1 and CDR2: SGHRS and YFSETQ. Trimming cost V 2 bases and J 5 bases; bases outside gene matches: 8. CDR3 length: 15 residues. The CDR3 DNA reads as TGCGCCAGCAGCTTTGCGGGAGAAGAGATAGATACGCAGTATTTT. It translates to CASSFAGEEIDTQYF.

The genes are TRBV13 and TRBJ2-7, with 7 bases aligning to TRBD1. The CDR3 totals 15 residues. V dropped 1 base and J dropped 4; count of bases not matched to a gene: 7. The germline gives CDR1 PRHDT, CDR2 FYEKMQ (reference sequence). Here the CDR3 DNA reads TGTGCCAGCAGCTTAGTGACAGGGAAATTGTACGAGCAGTACTTC. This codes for CASSLVTGKLYEQYF. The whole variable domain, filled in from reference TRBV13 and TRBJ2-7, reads AAGVIQSPRHLIKEKRETATLKCYPIPRHDTVYWYQQGPGQDPQFLISFYEKMQSDKGSIPDRFSAQQFSDYHSELNMSSLELGDSALYFCASSLVTGKLYEQYFGPGTRLTVT.

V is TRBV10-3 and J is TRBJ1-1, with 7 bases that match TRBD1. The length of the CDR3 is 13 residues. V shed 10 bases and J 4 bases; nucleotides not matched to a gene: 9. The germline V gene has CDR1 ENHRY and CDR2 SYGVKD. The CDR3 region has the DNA TGTGCCACTCTCAGGGGGGCCGGCACTGAAGCTTTCTTT. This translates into CATLRGAGTEAFF.

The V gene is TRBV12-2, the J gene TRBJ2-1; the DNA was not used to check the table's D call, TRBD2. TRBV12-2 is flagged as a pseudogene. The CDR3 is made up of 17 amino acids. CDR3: CASRFECGLAGDNEQFF. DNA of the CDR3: TGTGCAAGTCGCTTTGAATGTGGACTAGCGGGAGACAATGAGCAGTTCTTC.

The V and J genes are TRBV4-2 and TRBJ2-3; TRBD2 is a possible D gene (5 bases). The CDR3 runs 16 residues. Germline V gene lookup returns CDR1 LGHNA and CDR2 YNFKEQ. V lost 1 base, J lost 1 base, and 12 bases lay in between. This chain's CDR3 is CASSQGSAIGTDTQYF. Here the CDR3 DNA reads TGTGCCAGCAGCCAAGGTAGCGCTATAGGCACAGATACGCAGTATTTT.

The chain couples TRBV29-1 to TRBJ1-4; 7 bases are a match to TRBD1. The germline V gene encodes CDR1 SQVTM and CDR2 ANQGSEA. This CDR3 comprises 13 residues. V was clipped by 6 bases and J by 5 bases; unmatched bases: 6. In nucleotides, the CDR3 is TGCAGCGTCGCGGGACAGCCGAATGAAAAACTGTTTTTT. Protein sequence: CSVAGQPNEKLFF.

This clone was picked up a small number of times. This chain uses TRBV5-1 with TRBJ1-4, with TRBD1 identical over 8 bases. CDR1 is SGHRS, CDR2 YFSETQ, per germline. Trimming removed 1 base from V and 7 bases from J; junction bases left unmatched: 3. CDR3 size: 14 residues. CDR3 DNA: TGCGCCAGCAGCTTGAGGGACAGGAGTGAAAAACTGTTTTTT. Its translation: CASSLRDRSEKLFF.

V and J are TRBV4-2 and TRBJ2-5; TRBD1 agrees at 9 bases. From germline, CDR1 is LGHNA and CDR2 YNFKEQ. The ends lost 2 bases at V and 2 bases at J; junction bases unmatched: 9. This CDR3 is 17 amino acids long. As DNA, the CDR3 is TGTGCCAGCAGCCAACTGACCGGGACAGGGACTCAAGAGACCCAGTACTTC. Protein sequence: CASSQLTGTGTQETQYF.

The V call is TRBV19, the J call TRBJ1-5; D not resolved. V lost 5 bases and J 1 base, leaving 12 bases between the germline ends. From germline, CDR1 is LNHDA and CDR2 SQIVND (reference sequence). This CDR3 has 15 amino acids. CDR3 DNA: TGTGCCAGTAGTGGGCGTGACACCAGCAATCAGCCCCAGCATTTT. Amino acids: CASSGRDTSNQPQHF.

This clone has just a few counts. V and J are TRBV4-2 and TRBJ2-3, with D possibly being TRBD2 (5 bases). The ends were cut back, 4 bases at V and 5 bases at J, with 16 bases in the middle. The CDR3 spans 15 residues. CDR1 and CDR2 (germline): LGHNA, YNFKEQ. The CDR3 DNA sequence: TGTGCCAGCAGCCCCACGCGAGGGATTGAAGATACGCAGTATTTT. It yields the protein CASSPTRGIEDTQYF.

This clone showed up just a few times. In DNA form, the CDR3 reads TGCGCCAGCACCCCGGGACAGGGGAATCCCGGGGAGCTGTTTTTT. As protein: CASTPGQGNPGELFF. J is TRBJ2-2 and V is TRBV4-3, with 10 bases aligning to TRBD1. Germline CDR1 is LGHNA and CDR2 is YSLEER. This CDR3 region has 15 residues. V lost 7 bases and J lost 6; bases outside the gene matches: 8.

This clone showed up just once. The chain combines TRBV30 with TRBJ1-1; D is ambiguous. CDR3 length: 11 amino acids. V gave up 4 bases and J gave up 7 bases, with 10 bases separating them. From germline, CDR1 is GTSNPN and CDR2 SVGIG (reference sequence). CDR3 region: CAWILHCEAFF. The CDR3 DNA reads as TGTGCCTGGATCCTCCACTGTGAAGCTTTCTTT.

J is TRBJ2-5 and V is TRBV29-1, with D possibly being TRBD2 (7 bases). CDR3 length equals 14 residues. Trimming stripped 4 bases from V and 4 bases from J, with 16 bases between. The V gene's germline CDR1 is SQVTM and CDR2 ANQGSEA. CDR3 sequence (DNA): TGCAGCGTTGTTCGCGGGGGCCCTCGAGAGACCCAGTACTTC. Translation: CSVVRGGPRETQYF.